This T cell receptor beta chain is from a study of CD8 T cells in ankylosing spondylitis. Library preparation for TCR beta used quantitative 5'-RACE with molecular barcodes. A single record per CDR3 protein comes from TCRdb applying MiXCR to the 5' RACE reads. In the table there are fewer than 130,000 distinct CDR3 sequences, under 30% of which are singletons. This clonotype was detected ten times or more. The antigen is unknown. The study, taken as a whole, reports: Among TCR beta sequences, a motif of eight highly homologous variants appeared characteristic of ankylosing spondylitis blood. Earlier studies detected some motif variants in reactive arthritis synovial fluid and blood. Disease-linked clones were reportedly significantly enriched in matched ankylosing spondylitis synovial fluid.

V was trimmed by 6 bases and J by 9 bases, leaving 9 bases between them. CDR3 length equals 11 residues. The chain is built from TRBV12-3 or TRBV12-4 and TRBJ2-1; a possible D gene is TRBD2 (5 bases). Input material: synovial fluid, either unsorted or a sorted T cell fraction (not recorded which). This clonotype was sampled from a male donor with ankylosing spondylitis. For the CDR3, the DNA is TGTGCCAGCAGGAGGGAGTCTGAGCAGTTCTTC. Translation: CASRRESEQFF.